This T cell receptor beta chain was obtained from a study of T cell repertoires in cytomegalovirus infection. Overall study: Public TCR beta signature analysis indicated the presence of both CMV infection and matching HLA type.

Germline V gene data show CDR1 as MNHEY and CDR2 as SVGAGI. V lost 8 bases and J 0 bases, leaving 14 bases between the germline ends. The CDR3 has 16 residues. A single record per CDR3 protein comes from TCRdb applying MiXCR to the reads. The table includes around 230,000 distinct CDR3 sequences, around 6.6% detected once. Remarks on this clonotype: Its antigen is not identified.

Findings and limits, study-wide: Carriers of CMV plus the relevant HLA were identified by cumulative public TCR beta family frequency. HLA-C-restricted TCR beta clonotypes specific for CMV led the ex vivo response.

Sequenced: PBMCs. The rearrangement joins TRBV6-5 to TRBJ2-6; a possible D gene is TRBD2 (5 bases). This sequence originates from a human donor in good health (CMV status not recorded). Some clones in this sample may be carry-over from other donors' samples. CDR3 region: CASSPPAVSGANVLTF. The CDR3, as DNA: TGTGCCAGCTCCCCCCCAGCGGTCTCTGGGGCCAACGTCCTGACTTTC.